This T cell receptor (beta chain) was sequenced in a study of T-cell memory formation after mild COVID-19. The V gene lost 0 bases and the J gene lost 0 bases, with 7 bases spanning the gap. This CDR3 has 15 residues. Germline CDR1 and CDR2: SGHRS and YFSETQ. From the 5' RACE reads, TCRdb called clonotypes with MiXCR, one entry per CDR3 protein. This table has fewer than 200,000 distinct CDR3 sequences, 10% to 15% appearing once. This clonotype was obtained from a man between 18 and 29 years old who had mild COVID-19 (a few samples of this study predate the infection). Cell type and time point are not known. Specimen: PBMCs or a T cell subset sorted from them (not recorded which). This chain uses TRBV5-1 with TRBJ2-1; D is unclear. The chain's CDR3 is CASSLVASSYNEQFF. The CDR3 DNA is TGCGCCAGCAGCTTGGTAGCTAGCTCCTACAATGAGCAGTTCTTC.